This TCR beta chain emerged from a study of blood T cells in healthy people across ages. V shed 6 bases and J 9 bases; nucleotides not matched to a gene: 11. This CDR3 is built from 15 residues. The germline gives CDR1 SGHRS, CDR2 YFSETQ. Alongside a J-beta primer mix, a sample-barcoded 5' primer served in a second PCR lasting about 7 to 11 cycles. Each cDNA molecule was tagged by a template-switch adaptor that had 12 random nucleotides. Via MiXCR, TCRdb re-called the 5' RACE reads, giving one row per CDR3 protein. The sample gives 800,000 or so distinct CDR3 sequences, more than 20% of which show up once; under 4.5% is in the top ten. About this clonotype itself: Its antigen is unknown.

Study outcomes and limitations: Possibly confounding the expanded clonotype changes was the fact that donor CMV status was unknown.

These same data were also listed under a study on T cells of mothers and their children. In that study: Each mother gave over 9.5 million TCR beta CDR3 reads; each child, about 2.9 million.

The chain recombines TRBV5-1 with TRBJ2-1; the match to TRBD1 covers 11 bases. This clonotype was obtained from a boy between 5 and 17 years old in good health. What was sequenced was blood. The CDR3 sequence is CASTLTGQGVGEQFF. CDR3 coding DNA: TGCGCCAGCACCCTTACGGGACAGGGGGTCGGTGAGCAGTTCTTC.